Here is one T cell receptor beta chain with its context. Only in-frame clones appear in the TCRdb table, and some are missing; sequencing was by immunoSEQ multiplex PCR. The sample contains around 140,000 clones, 85% to 90% of which appear only once. The CDR3 length is 15 residues. Trimming pared 4 bases from V and 5 bases from J, leaving 13 bases between. The germline V gene has CDR1 SGHTS and CDR2 YDEGEE. The sample is drawn from a study of blood T cell repertoires in COVID-19. The TCR was taken from a man aged 55 to 70 who had recovered from COVID-19. V and J are TRBV5-8 and TRBJ1-6; D is unclear. Sample: PBMCs or T cells enriched from blood (not recorded which). CDR3 protein: CASSDRAGNNSPLHF. The DNA for the CDR3 is TGTGCCAGCAGCGACCGGGCGGGAAATAATTCACCCCTCCACTTT.